One sample yielded the 16 T cell receptor beta chains listed below, sequenced in a study of radiotherapy plus CTLA-4 blockade in lung cancer. Clones were read by immunoSEQ multiplex PCR, and TCRdb kept only the in-frame ones, dropping some. This sample yields roughly 54,000 clones, of which around 80% are seen a single time; 3% to 4% belongs to the top ten. The sequenced sample was peripheral blood, obtained from a patient treated with radiotherapy plus ipilimumab. The receptor source for this set is a human donor with non-small cell lung cancer who had a partial response to radiotherapy plus ipilimumab.

The genes are TRBV7-8 and TRBJ2-7; TRBD1 matches at 11 bases. CDR1 SGHVS and CDR2 FQNEAQ come from the germline V gene. This CDR3 spans 17 amino acids. V shed 2 bases, J shed 0 bases, and the junction held 6 bases outside the gene matches. Here the CDR3 reads CASSLRTGGSSSYEQYF. The CDR3 bases are TGTGCCAGCAGCTTACGGACAGGGGGCTCCAGCTCCTACGAGCAGTACTTC.

This clone has a single count. The chain couples TRBV6-1 to TRBJ1-2, with TRBD1 identical over 7 bases. In germline, CDR1 is MNHNS, CDR2 SASEGT. This CDR3 comprises 14 residues. Trimming removed 3 bases from V and 6 bases from J; junction bases left unmatched: 7. The chain's CDR3 is CASSDRIQGHGYTF. The DNA of the CDR3 is TGTGCCAGCAGTGATCGTATACAGGGGCATGGCTACACCTTC.

The chain recombines TRBV7-9 with TRBJ2-5, with D perhaps matching TRBD1 (5 bases). The J call is uncertain, as TRBJ2-7 better fits the DNA end. The CDR3 covers 16 residues. Looked up from germline, CDR1 is SEHNR and CDR2 is FQNEAQ (reference sequence). CDR3 nucleotides: TGTGCCAGCAGCTTAGAGGTGACAGACTCCATCTACGAGCAGTACTTC. Translation gives CASSLEVTDSIYEQYF.

The chain joins TRBV5-1 to TRBJ1-4; D perhaps matches TRBD1 (5 bases). V lost 4 bases, J lost 8 bases, and 18 bases lay in between. The CDR3 has 15 residues. Germline loops: CDR1 SGHRS, CDR2 YFSETQ. CDR3 sequence (DNA): TGCGCCAGCAGCCCCGGACAAGTGTCAGAAGAAAAACTGTTTTTT. Translated, it gives CASSPGQVSEEKLFF.

This rearrangement joins TRBV5-4 to TRBJ2-5; TRBD2 matches 9 bases. This CDR3 spans 15 amino acids. CDR1 and CDR2 from the germline V gene are SGHNT and YYREEE (reference sequence). Losses at the gene ends were 4 bases for V and 5 bases for J; bases not matched to a gene: 9. The CDR3 sequence: CASSQGSGGLETQYF. The CDR3 DNA follows: TGTGCCAGCAGCCAGGGGAGCGGGGGGCTGGAGACCCAGTACTTC.

The V and J genes are TRBV6-1 and TRBJ2-7; D is perhaps TRBD2 (6 bases). V lost 2 bases and J lost 7, with 18 bases in between. The CDR3 has 15 residues. Germline assignment: CDR1 MNHNS and CDR2 SASEGT. CDR3 nucleotide sequence: TGTGCCAGCAGTGAAATGGAGGGAACGGCCGGTGAGCAGTACTTC. Its protein product is CASSEMEGTAGEQYF.

The chain employs TRBV19 and TRBJ1-5; TRBD1 might be the D (6 bases). This CDR3 region has 13 residues. Deletions cut 5 bases from V and 7 bases from J, with 12 bases between. Per germline, CDR1 LNHDA and CDR2 SQIVND (reference sequence). In DNA form, the CDR3 reads TGTGCCAGTAGTCCTGGGACAAAACAGCCCCAGCATTTT. Amino acids: CASSPGTKQPQHF.

In regard to this clone: This specimen includes other DNA sequences encoding the same CDR3. This sequence joins TRBV7-2 and TRBJ2-2, with 8 bases aligning to TRBD2. With 1 base clipped from V and 5 bases from J, the junction kept 0 bases outside the gene matches. CDR1 SGHTA and CDR2 FQGNSA come from the germline V gene. The CDR3 is made up of 14 amino acids. The CDR3 protein is CASSLGGGTGELFF. In nucleotides, the CDR3 is TGTGCCAGCAGCTTAGGCGGGGGGACCGGGGAGCTGTTTTTT.

The chain has TRBV27 and TRBJ1-5; possible D gene TRBD1, 5 bases. V gave up 4 bases and J gave up 7 bases, with 20 bases separating them. From germline, CDR1 is MNHEY and CDR2 SMNVEV (reference sequence). The length of the CDR3 is 16 residues. Here the CDR3 reads CASSWESRAARQPQHF. CDR3 nucleotides: TGTGCCAGCAGTTGGGAAAGCAGGGCAGCAAGACAGCCCCAGCATTTT.

The chain joins TRBV6-1 to TRBJ2-1, with D maybe TRBD1 (6 bases). V was shortened by 1 base and J by 13 bases, with 14 bases between the two germline ends. The germline V gene encodes CDR1 MNHNS and CDR2 SASEGT. CDR3 size: 13 residues. The CDR3 region is CASSEGRQGRQFF. CDR3 DNA sequence: TGTGCCAGCAGTGAAGGCCGGCAGGGGCGACAGTTCTTC.

This chain links TRBV6-5 with TRBJ1-2, with TRBD1 as a possible D gene (6 bases). The CDR3 extends over 14 amino acids. V was trimmed by 5 bases and J by 1 base, leaving 11 bases between them. From germline, CDR1 is MNHEY and CDR2 SVGAGI. The DNA for the CDR3 is TGTGCCAGCAGTCAGACAGGTGGTAACTATGGCTACACCTTC. This codes for CASSQTGGNYGYTF.

The rearrangement links TRBV5-1 to TRBJ1-4; D not certain. The CDR3 is made up of 14 amino acids. Trimming cost V 1 base and J 4 bases, with 8 bases left between them. The germline gives CDR1 SGHRS, CDR2 YFSETQ. CDR3 bases: TGCGCCAGCAGCTTGCTACCGAATAATGAAAAACTGTTTTTT. Its translation: CASSLLPNNEKLFF.

This clone has only one observation. CDR3 sequence reads: CASSLGDRPYEQYF. CDR3 nucleotides: TGTGCCAGCAGCTTGGGGGACAGACCCTACGAGCAGTACTTC. V usage is TRBV7-3 and J usage is TRBJ2-7; 7 nucleotides match TRBD1. J gave up 2 bases and V 3 bases, and 4 bases lay outside the gene matches. The germline CDR1 and CDR2 sequences are SGHTA and FQGTGA. The CDR3 spans 14 residues.

V is TRBV7-8 and J is TRBJ2-2; 8 bases map to TRBD1. This CDR3 is 14 amino acids long. J lost 5 bases, V lost 5 bases, and 4 bases had no gene match. CDR1 and CDR2 (germline): SGHVS, FQNEAQ. CDR3 amino acids: CASSEQGATGELFF. The DNA of the CDR3 is TGTGCCAGCAGCGAGCAGGGGGCTACCGGGGAGCTGTTTTTT. The full variable domain, completed using reference TRBV7-8 and TRBJ2-2, is GAGVSQSPRYKVAKRGQDVALRCDPISGHVSLFWYQQALGQGPEFLTYFQNEAQLDKSGLPSDRFFAERPEGSVSTLKIQRTQQEDSAVYLCASSEQGATGELFFGEGSRLTVL.

The V and J genes are TRBV13 and TRBJ2-1; TRBD1 matches 8 bases. The CDR3 contains 16 residues. Germline V lookup: CDR1 PRHDT, CDR2 FYEKMQ (reference sequence). The J segment lost 5 bases and the V segment lost 4 bases, leaving 10 bases of the junction unmatched. The CDR3 DNA sequence: TGTGCCAGCAGCTCCCCTTCGGACAGGGCGGACAATGAGCAGTTCTTC. Translating gives CASSSPSDRADNEQFF.

The chain joins TRBV4-1 to TRBJ2-2; the D gene is possibly TRBD1 (5 bases). This CDR3 comprises 16 residues. V lost 2 bases and J lost 0, with 10 bases in between. Per germline, CDR1 MGHRA and CDR2 YSYEKL. CDR3 in amino acids: CASSQYQGSNTGELFF. In DNA, the CDR3 is TGCGCCAGCAGCCAATATCAGGGTTCGAACACCGGGGAGCTGTTTTTT.